This entry concerns a single T cell receptor (beta chain). No antigen is known for it. The data stem from a study of OX40 agonist ivuxolimab in advanced cancers. Study details: Previous treatment with anti-PD-1, anti-PD-L1 or anti-CTLA-4 therapy was allowed; roughly 40% had received some. Overall study results and limits: The study did not work out the antigen specificity of the expanded peripheral T cells.

Clones were sequenced by immunoSEQ multiplex PCR, and TCRdb holds only the in-frame ones, with some missing. Here the sample spans around 70,000 clones, almost 85% being singletons. The CDR3 runs 14 residues. Germline loops: CDR1 SGHNT, CDR2 YYREEE (reference sequence). V lost 4 bases and J lost 2, with 12 bases in between. The rearrangement links TRBV5-4 to TRBJ1-1; D gene ambiguous. This material consisted of CD4+ or CD8+ T cells sorted from blood, taken in a trial of the OX40 agonist ivuxolimab. The sequence derives from an adult with an advanced solid tumor such as melanoma, head and neck, liver or kidney cancer. The CDR3 protein is CASSPVSGNTEAFF. CDR3 DNA sequence: TGTGCCAGCAGCCCGGTTTCGGGTAACACTGAAGCTTTCTTT.